These 30 T cell receptor beta chains were all obtained from the same sample, sequenced in a study of CD8 T cells in ankylosing spondylitis. Via MiXCR, TCRdb re-called the 5' RACE reads, giving one row per CDR3 protein. The table records 200,000 or so distinct CDR3 sequences, roughly 18% of them present only once. Sequences were obtained from blood, either unsorted or a sorted T cell fraction (not recorded which). These TCRs come from a male donor under 30 with ankylosing spondylitis or in good health (not recorded which).

The sample holds many counts of this clonotype. V and J are TRBV6-1 and TRBJ2-5; possibly TRBD1 for D (6 bases). Trimming shortened V by 9 bases and J by 3 bases, and 17 bases separated the two germline ends. CDR3 length equals 14 residues. CDR1 and CDR2 from the germline V gene are MNHNS and SASEGT. This CDR3 is CASFRGGLKETQYF. The CDR3 DNA follows: TGTGCCAGTTTCAGGGGCGGGCTTAAAGAGACCCAGTACTTC.

This clonotype showed up many times. The chain employs TRBV2 and TRBJ2-7; the D is unclear. V lost 2 bases, J lost 5 bases, and 10 bases lay in between. CDR1 is SNHLY and CDR2 is FYNNEI in the germline V gene. The CDR3 runs to 13 residues. The CDR3 coding sequence is TGTGCCAGCAGTGAATATGGTTCAGACGAGCAGTACTTC. Translating gives CASSEYGSDEQYF.

CDR3 region: CSVPRSGSAQYF. DNA of the CDR3: TGCAGCGTCCCACGTTCGGGGTCAGCGCAGTATTTT. The V gene is TRBV29-1, the J gene TRBJ2-3, with D possibly TRBD2 on 5 matching bases. The CDR3 runs to 12 residues. Trimming took off 6 bases at V and 10 bases at J, with 17 bases between the two ends. CDR1 is SQVTM and CDR2 is ANQGSEA in the germline V gene.

This clonotype was counted many times. The chain uses TRBV5-6 and TRBJ2-5, with D unclear. Germline V gives CDR1 SGHDT, CDR2 YYEEEE. Trimming left V 0 bases short and J 5 bases short, with 8 bases between. The CDR3 has 13 residues. The DNA for the CDR3 is TGTGCCAGCAGCTTGGGGGCTCAGGAGACCCAGTACTTC. It encodes CASSLGAQETQYF.

This clonotype was seen ten or more times. The chain joins TRBV6-6 to TRBJ2-5; D is possibly TRBD2 (6 bases). V gave up 2 bases and J gave up 5 bases, with 21 bases separating them. This CDR3 is built from 17 residues. The V gene's germline CDR1 is MNHNY and CDR2 SVGAGI (reference sequence). The CDR3, as DNA: TGTGCCAGCAGTTACCCCGACCGGGCCGGGAGAGGGGAGACCCAGTACTTC. Translating gives CASSYPDRAGRGETQYF.

In this sample, this clonotype turned up many times. This chain links TRBV14 with TRBJ2-4; 9 bases match TRBD1. The CDR3 totals 17 residues. The trim removed 4 bases at V and 3 bases at J, leaving 10 bases unmatched. Germline-derived CDR1 and CDR2 are SGHDN and FVKESK. This chain's CDR3 is CASSPKPGQGSKNIQYF. The CDR3 DNA sequence: TGTGCCAGCAGCCCTAAACCGGGACAGGGAAGCAAAAACATTCAGTACTTC.

In its sample, this clonotype was seen many times. The chain couples TRBV6-2 or TRBV6-3 to TRBJ2-7, with 13 bases fitting TRBD2. After removal of 6 bases from V and 6 bases from J, the junction contained 8 bases not matched to a gene. Germline CDR1 and CDR2: MNHEY and SVGEGT. The CDR3 extends over 15 amino acids. CDR3 nucleotides: TGTGCCAGCAGAAAACTAGCGGGAGGGCCCAGCGAGCAGTACTTC. Translated: CASRKLAGGPSEQYF.

The genes are TRBV20-1 and TRBJ2-7; D gene ambiguous. The CDR3 spans 15 residues. V lost 0 bases and J 2 bases, leaving 14 bases between the germline ends. Germline loops: CDR1 DFQATT, CDR2 SNEGSKA (reference sequence). CDR3 bases: TGCAGTGCTAGAGATCCCGGACCACGAGCCTACGAGCAGTACTTC. It translates to CSARDPGPRAYEQYF.

The gene calls are TRBV29-1 and TRBJ1-2, with 10 nucleotides matching TRBD1. The CDR3 runs 16 residues. Germline-derived CDR1 and CDR2 are SQVTM and ANQGSEA. Trimming at V came to 3 bases and at J to 1 base, leaving 8 bases not matched to a gene. CDR3: CSVEGETGGSNYGYTF. The CDR3 DNA sequence: TGCAGCGTTGAGGGGGAGACAGGGGGCAGTAACTATGGCTACACCTTC.

This clonotype was picked up many times. The chain employs TRBV5-1 and TRBJ1-1; D is undetermined. V lost 0 bases to trimming and J lost 10 bases, with 13 bases between them. Germline V gene sequence: CDR1 SGHRS, CDR2 YFSETQ. The CDR3 is made up of 13 amino acids. The DNA of the CDR3 is TGCGCCAGCAGCTTGGCCCTGGGCTTCGGAGCTTTCTTT. This translates into CASSLALGFGAFF. Complete variable domain (other parts from reference TRBV5-1 and TRBJ1-1): KAGVTQTPRYLIKTRGQQVTLSCSPISGHRSVSWYQQTPGQGLQFLFEYFSETQRNKGNFPGRFSGRQFSNSRSEMNVSTLELGDSALYLCASSLALGFGAFFGQGTRLTVV.

This clonotype was observed at least ten times. This sequence joins TRBV29-1 and TRBJ2-1, with TRBD2 matching over 8 bases. CDR1 is SQVTM, CDR2 ANQGSEA, per germline. The CDR3 is 14 residues long. Trimming cost V 7 bases and J 7 bases; bases outside gene matches: 12. The CDR3 protein is CSARVGRARNEQFF. The CDR3 DNA reads as TGCAGCGCCCGAGTCGGGAGGGCCCGTAATGAGCAGTTCTTC.

This clonotype was observed at least ten times. This sequence joins TRBV11-3 and TRBJ2-5; 8 nucleotides agree with TRBD2. Trimming took 1 base from V and 5 from J; bases not matched to a gene: 6. The CDR3 spans 15 residues. Germline loops: CDR1 SGHNT, CDR2 YENEEA. CDR3 sequence reads: CASSLARLAGETQYF. The CDR3 DNA is TGTGCCAGCAGCTTAGCACGGCTAGCGGGTGAGACCCAGTACTTC.

The chain uses TRBV7-6 and TRBJ2-7; 8 bases are a match to TRBD1. Losses at the gene ends were 5 bases for V and 2 bases for J; bases not matched to a gene: 5. This CDR3 comprises 14 residues. Germline V gives CDR1 SGHVS, CDR2 FNYEAQ. This CDR3 reads CASSDGQGAYEQYF. The CDR3 region has the DNA TGTGCCAGCAGCGACGGACAGGGCGCCTACGAGCAGTACTTC.

This clonotype was recorded many times. The CDR3 nucleotides read TGTGCCAGCAGCGTAGGACCTAAAACTGGCGATGAGCAGTTCTTC. Translated, it gives CASSVGPKTGDEQFF. The rearrangement joins TRBV9 to TRBJ2-1; D is undetermined. The length of the CDR3 is 15 residues. Trimming removed 0 bases at V and 8 bases at J, with 15 bases between. CDR1 is SGDLS, CDR2 YYNGEE, per germline.

This clonotype was recorded many times. The V and J genes are TRBV15 and TRBJ2-5; D is unresolved. CDR3 length: 12 residues. Germline values: CDR1 LNHNV, CDR2 YYDKDF (reference sequence). V gave up 1 base and J gave up 4 bases, with 4 bases separating them. CDR3 sequence: CATSRVAETQYF. The CDR3 bases are TGTGCCACCAGCAGAGTTGCAGAGACCCAGTACTTC.

This sequence joins TRBV29-1 and TRBJ2-7; possible D gene TRBD1, 6 bases. V was pared by 5 bases and J by 4 bases, with 12 bases between. CDR1 and CDR2 (germline): SQVTM, ANQGSEA. This CDR3 spans 12 amino acids. The CDR3: CSVLTGNYEQYV. Here the CDR3 DNA reads TGCAGCGTTCTCACAGGGAATTACGAGCAGTACGTC.

This clonotype has a count of ten or more. The chain combines TRBV5-1 with TRBJ2-1; D not resolved. The V end lost 5 bases, the J end lost 5 bases, and 5 bases lay between the germline ends. This CDR3 region has 11 residues. CDR1 and CDR2 (germline): SGHRS, YFSETQ. CDR3 loop: CASRVHNEQFF. CDR3 sequence (DNA): TGCGCCAGCAGAGTTCACAATGAGCAGTTCTTC.

The gene calls are TRBV7-2 and TRBJ2-1; maybe TRBD2 (5 bases). Germline lookup yields CDR1 SGHTA and CDR2 FQGNSA. Between the trimmed V and J ends, which lost 5 bases and 3 bases, there was a span of 14 bases. CDR3 size: 15 residues. CDR3 nucleotide sequence: TGTGCCAGCAGCCGTCGAGGGCAGGTCTACAATGAGCAGTTCTTC. Its translation is CASSRRGQVYNEQFF. The variable domain in full, with the rest retrieved from reference TRBV7-2 and TRBJ2-1, is GAGVSQSPSNKVTEKGKDVELRCDPISGHTALYWYRQSLGQGLEFLIYFQGNSAPDKSGLPSDRFSAERTGGSVSTLTIQRTQQEDSAVYLCASSRRGQVYNEQFFGPGTRLTVL.

This clonotype was recorded at least ten times. The V call is TRBV12-3 or TRBV12-4, the J call TRBJ2-2; a possible D gene is TRBD1 (5 bases). V was pared by 6 bases and J by 4 bases, with 15 bases between. This CDR3 spans 15 amino acids. CDR3 in amino acids: CASRKTDSITGELFF. The CDR3 DNA follows: TGTGCCAGCAGAAAGACAGATTCGATCACCGGGGAGCTGTTTTTT.

This clonotype appeared many times. The limits of the CDR3 on the DNA are not certain, so only TCRdb's listed CDR3 is given. CDR3 loop: CASSVGVGTF. The V and J genes are TRBV9 and TRBJ1-2. Germline V lookup: CDR1 SGDLS, CDR2 YYNGEE. The CDR3 extends over 10 residues, inclusive of both ends.

The sample holds many counts of this clonotype. The V call is TRBV4-1, the J call TRBJ1-5, with D possibly being TRBD1 (5 bases). V gave up 2 bases and J gave up 4 bases, with 12 bases separating them. Germline V gene data show CDR1 as MGHRA and CDR2 as YSYEKL. This CDR3 is 15 amino acids long. The CDR3 is CASSQTGTDNQPQHF. In DNA form, the CDR3 reads TGCGCCAGCAGCCAAACCGGGACTGATAATCAGCCCCAGCATTTT.

This clonotype was observed many times. This rearrangement joins TRBV16 to TRBJ2-7; D could derive from TRBD1 or TRBD2 (5 bases each). The CDR3 sequence is 14 residues long. Trimming took 2 bases from V and 1 from J, leaving 9 bases between them. CDR1 KGHSY and CDR2 FQNENV come from the germline V gene. The CDR3 reads CASSQGGLSYEQYF. The CDR3 coding sequence is TGTGCCAGCAGCCAAGGGGGATTATCCTACGAGCAGTACTTC. Using reference TRBV16 and TRBJ2-7 for the parts outside the CDR3, the full variable domain is GEEVAQTPKHLVRGEGQKAKLYCAPIKGHSYVFWYQQVLKNEFKFLISFQNENVFDETGMPKERFSAKCLPNSPCSLEIQATKLEDSAVYFCASSQGGLSYEQYFGPGTRLTVT.

In its sample, this clonotype was seen many times. The rearrangement uses TRBV6-2 or TRBV6-3 and TRBJ2-3; D is unresolved. The CDR3 is made up of 15 amino acids. The V gene lost 0 bases and the J gene lost 4 bases, with 11 bases spanning the gap. From germline, CDR1 is MNHEY and CDR2 SVGEGT. The CDR3 nucleotides are TGTGCCAGCAGTTACTCGATGGTAACCGCAGATACGCAGTATTTT. Translating it yields CASSYSMVTADTQYF.

This clonotype was seen repeatedly, ten times or more. This chain joins TRBV5-5 and TRBJ2-2, with unresolved D. Trimming pared 6 bases from V and 2 bases from J, leaving 8 bases between. The CDR3 contains 13 residues. Germline CDR1 reads SGHKS; CDR2 reads YYEKEE (reference sequence). The CDR3 nucleotides read TGTGCCAGCACCATCGGAAACACCGGGGAGCTGTTTTTT. Protein sequence: CASTIGNTGELFF.

This clonotype has a single count. Here the CDR3 reads CSVWPGVHTGELFF. DNA for the CDR3: TGCAGCGTTTGGCCGGGAGTGCACACCGGGGAGCTGTTTTTT. The chain links TRBV29-1 to TRBJ2-2, with D possibly TRBD2 on 6 matching bases. The CDR3 covers 14 residues. Deletions cut 5 bases from V and 3 bases from J, with 13 bases between. Germline V gene sequence: CDR1 SQVTM, CDR2 ANQGSEA.

This clonotype was seen repeatedly, ten times or more. The chain carries TRBV24-1 and TRBJ2-3; TRBD1 aligns across 9 bases. Germline trimming cut 1 base from V and 4 bases from J; bases unmatched to any gene: 8. The length of the CDR3 is 17 residues. Germline V gene sequence: CDR1 KGHDR, CDR2 SFDVKD. The CDR3 loop is CATSDFRGQGPADTQYF. The CDR3 bases are TGTGCCACCAGTGATTTTAGGGGACAGGGTCCGGCAGATACGCAGTATTTT.

This clonotype was seen many times. The rearrangement joins TRBV5-1 to TRBJ2-1, with 9 bases that match TRBD2. The CDR3 consists of 14 residues. CDR1 is SGHRS, CDR2 YFSETQ, per germline. The V segment lost 6 bases and the J segment 5 bases; nucleotides outside the gene matches: 6. The CDR3 loop is CASTPTSGDNEQFF. The CDR3 coding sequence is TGCGCCAGCACCCCGACTAGCGGCGACAATGAGCAGTTCTTC.

The sample holds many counts of this clonotype. This chain connects TRBV10-3 to TRBJ2-3; the match to TRBD2 covers 10 bases. The CDR3 runs to 19 residues. In germline, CDR1 is ENHRY, CDR2 SYGVKD. V lost 3 bases to trimming and J lost 0 bases; unmatched junction nucleotides: 12. In nucleotides, the CDR3 is TGTGCCATCAGTGACCCTAGCGGGAGTCAGAACTCTAGCACAGATACGCAGTATTTT. Translated: CAISDPSGSQNSSTDTQYF.

This clonotype appeared many times. The chain joins TRBV27 to TRBJ1-6, with D possibly matching TRBD1 (6 bases). The CDR3 length is 18 residues. The V gene lost 4 bases and the J gene lost 6 bases, with 22 bases spanning the gap. The germline gives CDR1 MNHEY, CDR2 SMNVEV (reference sequence). CDR3 DNA sequence: TGTGCCAGCAGTTCTCAGAAGGACAGAGACTATTTTAATTCACCCCTCCACTTT. Its translation is CASSSQKDRDYFNSPLHF.

This clonotype was observed many times. The chain is built from TRBV24-1 and TRBJ2-1, with 7 bases fitting TRBD2. With 4 bases clipped from V and 4 bases from J, the junction kept 9 bases outside the gene matches. This CDR3 is built from 16 residues. Germline V gene data show CDR1 as KGHDR and CDR2 as SFDVKD. CDR3: CATSDGSSGFYNEQFF. In nucleotides, the CDR3 is TGTGCCACCAGTGACGGGTCTAGCGGCTTTTACAATGAGCAGTTCTTC.